Presented here are 30 T cell receptor beta chains from one specimen sequenced in a study of post-analysis software for immune sequencing data. Prepared libraries of TCR beta cDNA carried unique molecular identifiers. TCRdb re-called the PCR reads through MiXCR, storing one row per CDR3 protein. The sample lists more than 500,000 distinct CDR3 sequences; around 31% were seen once. Study findings and constraints: Included in a set of roughly 5 TRBV segments more frequent in patients than controls were TRBV5-6, TRBV5-1 and TRBV20-1.

For these receptors, no antigen is known. The sample comprised blood. The receptor source for this set is a girl aged 2-17 years with multiple sclerosis.

This clonotype was counted between two and nine times. V is TRBV12-3 or TRBV12-4 and J is TRBJ1-6; D is unresolved. This CDR3 comprises 15 residues. With 6 bases removed from V and 0 bases from J, the gap between germline ends came to 9 bases. This chain's CDR3 is CASSPDGSYNSPLHF. The CDR3 DNA sequence: TGTGCCAGCAGCCCCGATGGCTCCTATAATTCACCCCTCCACTTT.

The rearrangement uses TRBV4-1 and TRBJ1-1, with 8 nucleotides matching TRBD1. The CDR3 has 15 amino acids. V trimming: 3 bases; J trimming: 0 bases; junction bases outside the gene matches: 3. CDR1 and CDR2 from the germline V gene are MGHRA and YSYEKL. DNA of the CDR3: TGCGCCAGCAGCCAGGAACAGGGGGTGAACACTGAAGCTTTCTTT. Protein: CASSQEQGVNTEAFF.

This chain's CDR3 is CSALVTVAYTQYF. CDR3 nucleotide sequence: TGCAGCGCCTTAGTTACGGTTGCTTATACGCAGTATTTT. The chain combines TRBV29-1 with TRBJ2-3; no firm D call. The CDR3 extends over 13 amino acids. V was pared by 7 bases and J by 7 bases, with 18 bases between. The germline CDR1 and CDR2 sequences are SQVTM and ANQGSEA.

As DNA, the CDR3 is TGTGCCACCCGGACAGCCATGAACACTGAAGCTTTCTTT. This translates into CATRTAMNTEAFF. The gene calls are TRBV6-1 and TRBJ1-1; a weak D match, TRBD1 (6 bases). The CDR3 is made up of 13 amino acids. The V gene's germline CDR1 is MNHNS and CDR2 SASEGT. Trimming left V 10 bases short and J 0 bases short, with 12 bases between.

The chain is built from TRBV6-2 or TRBV6-3 and TRBJ1-1; D is unclear. Germline assignment: CDR1 MNHEY and CDR2 SVGEGT. The CDR3 totals 14 residues. Trimming removed 6 bases from V and 4 bases from J, with 15 bases in between. The CDR3: CASSHGYGSTEAFF. The CDR3 DNA reads TGTGCCAGCAGCCACGGGTATGGTAGCACTGAAGCTTTCTTT.

The J gene is TRBJ2-1, the V gene TRBV5-1; D may correspond to TRBD1 or TRBD2 (5 bases each). Germline CDR1 and CDR2: SGHRS and YFSETQ. The V gene lost 4 bases and the J gene lost 4 bases, with 18 bases spanning the gap. The CDR3 has 16 residues. The CDR3 bases are TGCGCCAGCAGCCTTGACAAGGGACCAGTATACAATGAGCAGTTCTTC. Translating gives CASSLDKGPVYNEQFF.

In its sample, this clonotype was seen a few times. The genes are TRBV5-6 and TRBJ2-7; 12 bases line up with TRBD1. CDR3 length equals 14 residues. After removal of 3 bases from V and 6 bases from J, the junction contained 4 bases not matched to a gene. Per germline, CDR1 SGHDT and CDR2 YYEEEE. CDR3 in amino acids: CASSSGTGGIEQYF. Here the CDR3 DNA reads TGTGCCAGCAGCTCCGGGACAGGGGGCATCGAGCAGTACTTC.

This clonotype was observed a handful of times. The V gene is TRBV5-5, the J gene TRBJ2-5, with D possibly matching TRBD2 (5 bases). Looked up from germline, CDR1 is SGHKS and CDR2 is YYEKEE (reference sequence). This CDR3 region has 13 residues. The V gene lost 0 bases and the J gene lost 5 bases, with 8 bases spanning the gap. CDR3 in DNA: TGTGCCAGCAGCTTGGCTAGCTGGGAGACCCAGTACTTC. This translates into CASSLASWETQYF.

V and J are TRBV12-5 and TRBJ2-5; 9 nucleotides line up with TRBD1. Losses at the gene ends were 3 bases for V and 3 bases for J; bases not matched to a gene: 8. The CDR3 is 16 amino acids. CDR1 and CDR2 (germline): LGHNT, FRNRAP. The CDR3 spells CASGLAGTGFEETQYF. The CDR3 coding sequence is TGTGCTAGTGGTTTAGCCGGGACAGGGTTTGAAGAGACCCAGTACTTC.

In the case of this clonotype: The junction differs from germline at one of its ends, possibly a read error. The chain has TRBV7-3 and TRBJ2-1, with 10 bases lining up with TRBD2. The V gene's germline CDR1 is SGHTA and CDR2 FQGTGA. There are 14 residues in the CDR3. The CDR3 loop reads CASIIAGGQDERFF. The CDR3, as DNA: TGTGCCAGCATCATAGCGGGGGGCCAGGATGAGCGGTTCTTC.

The chain carries TRBV20-1 and TRBJ1-5; maybe TRBD1 (5 bases). Germline loops: CDR1 DFQATT, CDR2 SNEGSKA (reference sequence). This CDR3 comprises 13 residues. Trimming left V 4 bases short and J 2 bases short, with 9 bases between. CDR3 region: CSANRDGNQPQHF. The CDR3 DNA reads as TGCAGTGCTAACCGGGACGGCAATCAGCCCCAGCATTTT.

The chain joins TRBV27 to TRBJ1-2, with D hard to call. The CDR3 runs 14 residues. Trimming shortened V by 2 bases and J by 4 bases, and 11 bases separated the two germline ends. Per germline, CDR1 MNHEY and CDR2 SMNVEV (reference sequence). CDR3: CASSLDGVSYGYTF. The CDR3 DNA reads as TGTGCCAGCAGTTTAGATGGGGTATCCTATGGCTACACCTTC.

This clonotype was counted between two and nine times. The CDR3 loop is CASSLGGRGNEQFF. The CDR3 nucleotides are TGCGCCAGCAGCTTGGGTGGCCGCGGCAATGAGCAGTTCTTC. The V gene is TRBV5-1, the J gene TRBJ2-1; D not certain. CDR1 SGHRS and CDR2 YFSETQ come from the germline V gene. The CDR3 sequence is 14 residues long. The germline V and J ends were trimmed by 0 bases and 6 bases, with 10 bases remaining between them.

There are a few counts of this clonotype. The chain combines TRBV20-1 with TRBJ2-5; D is perhaps TRBD1 (6 bases). Trimming shortened V by 2 bases and J by 1 base, and 11 bases separated the two germline ends. The CDR3 length is 14 residues. The germline V gene has CDR1 DFQATT and CDR2 SNEGSKA (reference sequence). The chain's CDR3 is CSARPDRFQETQYF. The CDR3 region has the DNA TGCAGTGCTAGACCTGACAGGTTCCAAGAGACCCAGTACTTC.

The chain recombines TRBV20-1 with TRBJ2-5; TRBD1 might be the D (6 bases). The ends were cut back, 1 base at V and 5 bases at J, with 20 bases in the middle. CDR1 and CDR2 (germline): DFQATT, SNEGSKA (reference sequence). This CDR3 has 16 amino acids. This chain's CDR3 is CSARGRTDRPGETQYF. The CDR3 coding sequence is TGCAGTGCTAGAGGACGAACGGACAGACCCGGGGAGACCCAGTACTTC.

This clonotype was seen ten or more times. One base away lies a much larger clone, so this may be a sequencing read error. The chain employs TRBV7-8 and TRBJ2-1; D unclear. V lost 6 bases and J 6 bases, leaving 9 bases between the germline ends. CDR3 length equals 12 residues. CDR1 and CDR2 (germline): SGHVS, FQNEAQ. CDR3 DNA: TGTGCCAGCAGTCCAATTCGCAATGAGCAGTTCTTC. This codes for CASSPIRNEQFF. Combining the CDR3 with reference TRBV7-8 and TRBJ2-1 gives the whole variable domain GAGVSQSPRYKVAKRGQDVALRCDPISGHVSLFWYQQALGQGPEFLTYFQNEAQLDKSGLPSDRFFAERPEGSVSTLKIQRTQQEDSAVYLCASSPIRNEQFFGPGTRLTVL.

This chain uses TRBV5-1 with TRBJ2-7; 10 nucleotides match TRBD2. CDR1 SGHRS and CDR2 YFSETQ come from the germline V gene. The CDR3 sequence is 18 residues long. J lost 7 bases, V lost 0 bases, and 16 bases had no gene match. CDR3 nucleotides: TGCGCCAGCAGCTTGGATCCAGCGGGGGGGCCTTCGGGCTATGAGCAGTACTTC. Translating gives CASSLDPAGGPSGYEQYF.

The rearrangement uses TRBV28 and TRBJ2-1, with a weak D call TRBD2 (7 bases). Trimming cost V 2 bases and J 5 bases, with 19 bases left between them. This CDR3 contains 17 residues. Per germline, CDR1 MDHEN and CDR2 SYDVKM. CDR3 coding DNA: TGTGCCAGCAGTTTACCACTGGACGGGGGGCCCCACAATGAGCAGTTCTTC. It is translated as CASSLPLDGGPHNEQFF.

This chain joins TRBV5-1 and TRBJ2-3; D is tentatively TRBD1 or TRBD2 (5 bases each). V was clipped by 6 bases and J by 1 base, with 12 bases between them. The germline CDR1 and CDR2 sequences are SGHRS and YFSETQ. The CDR3 runs to 14 residues. Here the CDR3 DNA reads TGCGCCAGCAACGCTGGGGGAGGCACAGATACGCAGTATTTT. Translated: CASNAGGGTDTQYF.

The J gene is TRBJ2-7, the V gene TRBV5-5; 9 positions agree with TRBD1. Per germline, CDR1 SGHKS and CDR2 YYEKEE (reference sequence). This CDR3 has 13 residues. Trimming at V came to 4 bases and at J to 3 bases, leaving 2 bases not matched to a gene. CDR3 amino acids: CASSDRGNYEQYF. The CDR3 DNA reads as TGTGCCAGCAGCGACAGGGGGAACTACGAGCAGTACTTC.

The chain carries TRBV20-1 and TRBJ2-3, with 8 bases lining up with TRBD2. Germline CDR1 is DFQATT and CDR2 is SNEGSKA (reference sequence). This CDR3 contains 16 residues. V lost 0 bases and J lost 4; bases outside the gene matches: 9. CDR3 amino acids: CSARDLPTGLADTQYF. The CDR3 nucleotides read TGCAGTGCTAGAGACCTACCCACGGGACTAGCAGATACGCAGTATTTT.

This clonotype was recorded a few times. The V call is TRBV9, the J call TRBJ2-1; tentative D call: TRBD1 (5 bases). The CDR3 spans 16 residues. The germline V and J ends were trimmed by 0 bases and 0 bases, with 10 bases remaining between them. Germline V gives CDR1 SGDLS, CDR2 YYNGEE. The CDR3 nucleotides read TGTGCCAGCAGCGTAGCTGGGGCATCCTCCTACAATGAGCAGTTCTTC. As protein: CASSVAGASSYNEQFF.

The chain carries TRBV11-2 and TRBJ2-5; no clear D gene. Trimming left V 1 base short and J 4 bases short, with 10 bases between. The CDR3 is 14 residues long. From germline, CDR1 is SGHAT and CDR2 FQNNGV. The DNA for the CDR3 is TGTGCCAGCAGCTTAGGTCCGGTACGAGAGACCCAGTACTTC. Amino acid sequence: CASSLGPVRETQYF.

The chain has TRBV3-1 and TRBJ2-7; 8 bases are a match to TRBD1. The trim removed 2 bases at V and 5 bases at J, leaving 14 bases unmatched. Looked up from germline, CDR1 is LGHDT and CDR2 is YNNKEL (reference sequence). This CDR3 is built from 17 residues. CDR3 region: CASSQMDRAFSSDEQYF. The CDR3 region has the DNA TGTGCCAGCAGCCAAATGGACAGGGCATTTTCCTCGGACGAGCAGTACTTC.

In its sample, this clonotype was seen once. J is TRBJ2-7 and V is TRBV7-9; TRBD1 or TRBD2 may be the D gene (5 bases each). This CDR3 contains 13 residues. In germline, CDR1 is SEHNR, CDR2 FQNEAQ (reference sequence). With 9 bases removed from V and 2 bases from J, the gap between germline ends came to 14 bases. CDR3 nucleotide sequence: TGTGCCAGTCTCGGGGCTACGACCTACGAGCAGTACTTC. The encoded protein is CASLGATTYEQYF.

This clonotype was counted a few times. The chain is built from TRBV7-3 and TRBJ1-1; possibly TRBD1 for D (6 bases). V lost 6 bases and J lost 10, with 15 bases in between. The CDR3 consists of 12 residues. CDR1 is SGHTA, CDR2 FQGTGA, per germline. In nucleotides, the CDR3 is TGTGCCAGCAGTACTGGAGGGGGGCGAGCTTTCTTT. Translation gives CASSTGGGRAFF.

This chain connects TRBV20-1 to TRBJ2-3, with 7 bases aligning to TRBD2. This CDR3 contains 17 residues. The junction had 16 bases not matched to a gene; V was cut back by 4 bases and J by 3 bases. Per the germline V gene, CDR1 is DFQATT and CDR2 is SNEGSKA (reference sequence). The DNA for the CDR3 is TGCAGTGCTACTTCCATGAGTCCTAGCGGAAGTACAGATACGCAGTATTTT. Protein product: CSATSMSPSGSTDTQYF.

V and J are TRBV28 and TRBJ2-2; D possibly corresponds to TRBD2 (7 bases). V was clipped by 3 bases and J by 7 bases, with 18 bases between them. The V gene's germline CDR1 is MDHEN and CDR2 SYDVKM. The CDR3 contains 16 residues. The CDR3 is CASSFTGGPLFGELFF. In DNA form, the CDR3 reads TGTGCCAGCAGTTTCACCGGGGGGCCGCTTTTCGGGGAGCTGTTTTTT.

This clonotype was found a few times. The genes are TRBV28 and TRBJ2-7; no firm D call. This CDR3 has 14 residues. Trimming shortened V by 5 bases and J by 3 bases, and 14 bases separated the two germline ends. Germline assignment: CDR1 MDHEN and CDR2 SYDVKM. The CDR3 protein is CASSPADGYYEQYF. CDR3 DNA: TGTGCCAGCAGTCCCGCGGACGGTTACTACGAGCAGTACTTC.

This clonotype has a handful of counts. The J gene is TRBJ2-3, the V gene TRBV10-3, with D possibly TRBD1 on 5 matching bases. CDR3 length: 14 amino acids. The germline V gene has CDR1 ENHRY and CDR2 SYGVKD. Trimming took off 3 bases at V and 0 bases at J, with 7 bases between the two ends. CDR3 protein: CAISEQESTDTQYF. DNA of the CDR3: TGTGCCATCAGTGAACAGGAAAGCACAGATACGCAGTATTTT.